A single sample gave rise to the 30 T cell receptor beta chains below, sequenced in a study of CD8 T cells in Susac syndrome. RNA amounts of about 0.45 to 1 ug underwent reverse transcription with random hexamers. In TCRdb, the immunoSEQ multiplex PCR reads were re-called with MiXCR into one record per CDR3 protein. This sample has about 280,000 distinct CDR3 sequences, with roughly 81% found just once. The sample consisted of CD8+ T cells from PBMCs. Receptor source: a human donor with multiple sclerosis.

The V and J genes are TRBV9 and TRBJ2-2, with D perhaps TRBD2 (6 bases). This CDR3 has 12 residues. The germline gives CDR1 SGDLS, CDR2 YYNGEE. Trimming left V 0 bases short and J 10 bases short, with 7 bases between. DNA for the CDR3: TGTGCCAGCAGCGTAGGGGGGGAGGAGCTGTTTTTT. This encodes CASSVGGEELFF.

The CDR3, as DNA: TGTGCCAGCAGACAAAGACTTGGTATGGGATCCTCGGCCAAAAACATTCAGTACTTC. This gives the protein CASRQRLGMGSSAKNIQYF. The rearrangement uses TRBV4-2 and TRBJ2-4; D is uncertain. The V gene's germline CDR1 is LGHNA and CDR2 YNFKEQ. Trimming removed 6 bases at V and 1 base at J, with 25 bases between. This CDR3 is built from 19 residues.

The V and J genes are TRBV12-3 or TRBV12-4 and TRBJ1-5; 11 nucleotides agree with TRBD1. The CDR3 is 19 amino acids. V gave up 6 bases and J gave up 2 bases; unmatched junction bases: 15. The CDR3 nucleotides read TGTGCCAGCAGCCTCCCCCCCGGGACAGGGGGAGATGGCAATCAGCCCCAGCATTTT. It is translated as CASSLPPGTGGDGNQPQHF.

This rearrangement joins TRBV7-3 to TRBJ2-7; 8 nucleotides line up with TRBD2. This CDR3 region has 19 residues. J was trimmed by 3 bases and V by 0 bases; bases with no gene match: 16. Looked up from germline, CDR1 is SGHTA and CDR2 is FQGTGA. CDR3 residues: CASSLTRRGARPTFYEQYF. In nucleotides, the CDR3 is TGTGCCAGCAGCTTAACTCGGCGGGGGGCCCGACCGACTTTCTACGAGCAGTACTTC.

The gene calls are TRBV24-1 and TRBJ2-1; 9 bases are a match to TRBD2. The length of the CDR3 is 13 residues. V lost 8 bases, J lost 7 bases, and 5 bases stayed unmatched. CDR1 and CDR2 from the germline V gene are KGHDR and SFDVKD. The chain's CDR3 is CATTVAGDNEQFF. CDR3 nucleotide sequence: TGTGCCACCACAGTAGCGGGAGATAATGAGCAGTTCTTC.

The CDR3 loop is CASSLGNVGTRRGYTF. The CDR3 bases are TGTGCCAGCAGCTTAGGGAACGTGGGGACTCGCCGGGGCTACACCTTC. This chain joins TRBV11-2 and TRBJ1-2; TRBD1 might be the D (5 bases). Germline assignment: CDR1 SGHAT and CDR2 FQNNGV. The germline V and J ends were trimmed by 1 base and 8 bases, with 20 bases remaining between them. CDR3 length: 16 residues.

The chain recombines TRBV29-1 with TRBJ2-7; the D gene is possibly TRBD2 (6 bases). Germline V CDR1 and CDR2: SQVTM, ANQGSEA. The ends were cut back, 0 bases at V and 4 bases at J, with 16 bases in the middle. The CDR3 extends over 15 amino acids. The CDR3, as DNA: TGCAGCGTTGAAGATGTCGCTAGCGCAAGATACGAGCAGTACTTC. This encodes CSVEDVASARYEQYF.

This rearrangement joins TRBV27 to TRBJ1-2; D possibly corresponds to TRBD1 (5 bases). Germline CDR1 reads MNHEY; CDR2 reads SMNVEV (reference sequence). V was pared by 4 bases and J by 8 bases, with 14 bases between. The CDR3 is 13 residues long. Written as DNA, the CDR3 is TGTGCCAGCAGTTCCGATCCACAGGTCGGCTACACCTTC. Protein product: CASSSDPQVGYTF.

The rearrangement joins TRBV7-9 to TRBJ2-7, with TRBD2 as a possible D gene (5 bases). This CDR3 comprises 14 residues. Per germline, CDR1 SEHNR and CDR2 FQNEAQ (reference sequence). Trimming shortened V by 0 bases and J by 4 bases, and 10 bases separated the two germline ends. In DNA form, the CDR3 reads TGTGCCAGCAGCTTAGCGGGAGAGGTGTACGAGCAGTACTTC. This encodes CASSLAGEVYEQYF.

This sequence joins TRBV6-1 and TRBJ2-3; D remains unclear. There are 15 residues in the CDR3. V lost 6 bases and J 2 bases, leaving 15 bases between the germline ends. Germline lookup yields CDR1 MNHNS and CDR2 SASEGT. CDR3 residues: CASRALRLFTDTQYF. Here the CDR3 DNA reads TGTGCCAGCAGAGCCCTGCGGTTATTCACAGATACGCAGTATTTT.

V usage is TRBV7-9 and J usage is TRBJ2-1, with D perhaps TRBD2 (6 bases). This CDR3 is built from 15 residues. Per the germline V gene, CDR1 is SEHNR and CDR2 is FQNEAQ (reference sequence). V shed 1 base and J shed 5 bases, with 12 bases lying between them. As DNA, the CDR3 is TGTGCCAGCAGCTTAGTTGCTAGCGAAAACAATGAGCAGTTCTTC. Its translation is CASSLVASENNEQFF.

The chain combines TRBV20-1 with TRBJ2-1; 10 nucleotides match TRBD2. The CDR3 has 16 amino acids. V shed 3 bases and J 3 bases; nucleotides not matched to a gene: 8. Germline V gives CDR1 DFQATT, CDR2 SNEGSKA (reference sequence). CDR3 nucleotide sequence: TGCAGTGCTAGGGAAAGCGGGAGGGCCCTCTACAATGAGCAGTTCTTC. Protein product: CSARESGRALYNEQFF.

In its sample, this clonotype was seen a few times. The chain recombines TRBV3-1 with TRBJ2-3; D assignment may be TRBD1 or TRBD2 (7 bases each). The V end lost 1 base, the J end lost 2 bases, and 13 bases lay between the germline ends. The CDR3 contains 16 residues. The germline gives CDR1 LGHDT, CDR2 YNNKEL (reference sequence). DNA for the CDR3: TGTGCCAGCAGCCAAGGGGGGGGACAGCTCACAGATACGCAGTATTTT. It codes for CASSQGGGQLTDTQYF.

The chain recombines TRBV5-5 with TRBJ1-1, with unresolved D. The CDR3 totals 14 residues. Trimming removed 1 base from V and 0 bases from J, with 7 bases in between. CDR1 SGHKS and CDR2 YYEKEE come from the germline V gene (reference sequence). CDR3 coding DNA: TGTGCCAGCAGCTTGAGGGCGGTGAACACTGAAGCTTTCTTT. Translated: CASSLRAVNTEAFF.

The J gene is TRBJ2-7, the V gene TRBV3-1, with no clear D. The CDR3 consists of 16 residues. V shed 4 bases and J shed 4 bases, with 20 bases lying between them. Germline CDR1 and CDR2: LGHDT and YNNKEL (reference sequence). CDR3 bases: TGTGCCAGCAGCCCGGCTACAGATTCCGTCACTTACGAGCAGTACTTC. It yields the protein CASSPATDSVTYEQYF.

The CDR3 sequence: CASSSFPDRDRGEKLFF. Written as DNA, the CDR3 is TGTGCCAGCAGTTCCTTCCCCGACCGGGACAGGGGTGAAAAACTGTTTTTT. V and J are TRBV27 and TRBJ1-4; 10 nucleotides line up with TRBD1. V lost 4 bases, J lost 7 bases, and 12 bases stayed unmatched. Germline CDR1 and CDR2: MNHEY and SMNVEV (reference sequence). The CDR3 is 17 amino acids.

This chain links TRBV27 with TRBJ2-5; no reliable D call. CDR1 is MNHEY and CDR2 is SMNVEV in the germline V gene (reference sequence). The CDR3 totals 11 residues. V was clipped by 4 bases and J by 13 bases, with 13 bases between them. The CDR3 is CASSSNTLTYF. The CDR3 bases are TGTGCCAGCAGTTCCAACACCCTTACGTACTTC.

The gene calls are TRBV4-1 and TRBJ2-7; D call uncertain. Trimming left V 3 bases short and J 5 bases short, with 20 bases between. Germline V CDR1 and CDR2: MGHRA, YSYEKL. The CDR3 runs 16 residues. The CDR3 DNA follows: TGCGCCAGCAGCCAGGGGTTCCAAGGGCCCGCCGACGAGCAGTACTTC. Encoded protein: CASSQGFQGPADEQYF.

This clonotype was picked up one time. The V gene is TRBV10-3, the J gene TRBJ2-7, with TRBD2 matching 8 bases. The CDR3 spans 14 residues. Germline V lookup: CDR1 ENHRY, CDR2 SYGVKD. Germline trimming cut 7 bases from V and 6 bases from J; bases unmatched to any gene: 11. The DNA for the CDR3 is TGTGCCATCAAATCAGCGGGACTAGATGGCGAGCAGTACTTC. This encodes CAIKSAGLDGEQYF.

V usage is TRBV7-9 and J usage is TRBJ2-7, with D hard to call. Germline V gene sequence: CDR1 SEHNR, CDR2 FQNEAQ (reference sequence). V dropped 6 bases and J dropped 3 bases, with 9 bases sitting between them. The CDR3 length is 12 residues. CDR3 amino acids: CASSLQNYEQYF. Written as DNA, the CDR3 is TGTGCCAGCAGTCTCCAAAACTACGAGCAGTACTTC.

The chain joins TRBV18 to TRBJ2-1, with D uncertain. Germline values: CDR1 KGHSH, CDR2 LQKENI. The CDR3 spans 15 residues. Trimming left V 6 bases short and J 7 bases short, with 19 bases between. The CDR3 DNA reads as TGTGCCAGCTCCCCGACTGTGGGGAAGCGAAATGAGCAGTTCTTC. Encoded protein: CASSPTVGKRNEQFF.

This chain uses TRBV2 with TRBJ1-5; 7 bases fit TRBD1. CDR1 and CDR2 (germline): SNHLY, FYNNEI. Germline trimming cut 6 bases from V and 3 bases from J; bases unmatched to any gene: 5. The CDR3 spans 14 residues. CDR3 DNA: TGTGCCAGCAGGGTGACAGGGATCAATCAGCCCCAGCATTTT. Its protein is CASRVTGINQPQHF.

This chain links TRBV7-9 with TRBJ2-1; D call uncertain. Trimming stripped 3 bases from V and 8 bases from J, with 8 bases between. Germline V gives CDR1 SEHNR, CDR2 FQNEAQ (reference sequence). The CDR3 is 12 residues long. The CDR3 loop reads CASSFFRDEQFF. CDR3 nucleotides: TGTGCCAGCAGCTTCTTCCGGGATGAGCAGTTCTTC.

The chain joins TRBV6-6 to TRBJ2-7; D not certain. V lost 0 bases, J lost 3 bases, and 9 bases lay in between. This CDR3 has 14 residues. Germline V gives CDR1 MNHNY, CDR2 SVGAGI (reference sequence). CDR3 region: CASSYSSGVYEQYF. CDR3 sequence (DNA): TGTGCCAGCAGTTACTCGAGTGGAGTCTACGAGCAGTACTTC.

The rearrangement links TRBV6-5 to TRBJ2-4, with 8 bases lining up with TRBD1. Germline V gives CDR1 MNHEY, CDR2 SVGAGI. V dropped 8 bases and J dropped 0; count of bases not matched to a gene: 15. There are 18 residues in the CDR3. The CDR3 nucleotides are TGTGCCAGCGGTTTTCCGGGACAGGCCGGAATAGCCAAAAACATTCAGTACTTC. Translating gives CASGFPGQAGIAKNIQYF.

The chain couples TRBV20-1 to TRBJ2-7; possible D gene TRBD1, 6 bases. Germline lookup yields CDR1 DFQATT and CDR2 SNEGSKA (reference sequence). V was shortened by 5 bases and J by 2 bases, with 22 bases between the two germline ends. This CDR3 contains 16 residues. The CDR3 DNA is TGCAGTGCTCAATACCCTTTAGGGGGAACCCCCTACGAGCAGTACTTC. Translated: CSAQYPLGGTPYEQYF.

The chain is built from TRBV20-1 and TRBJ2-1, with D tentatively TRBD2 (5 bases). In germline, CDR1 is DFQATT, CDR2 SNEGSKA (reference sequence). The length of the CDR3 is 12 residues. The V gene lost 4 bases and the J gene lost 9 bases, with 13 bases spanning the gap. The CDR3 protein is CSAKQSGSEQFF. The CDR3, as DNA: TGCAGTGCTAAACAGAGCGGTAGTGAGCAGTTCTTC.

This chain joins TRBV20-1 and TRBJ2-7; maybe TRBD2 (6 bases). With 0 bases removed from V and 1 base from J, the gap between germline ends came to 13 bases. The CDR3 sequence is 15 residues long. Looked up from germline, CDR1 is DFQATT and CDR2 is SNEGSKA (reference sequence). The CDR3 region is CSARDRGDGSYEQYF. In DNA form, the CDR3 reads TGCAGTGCTAGAGATCGCGGGGATGGTTCCTACGAGCAGTACTTC.

The chain has TRBV7-9 and TRBJ2-2, with D possibly being TRBD2 (6 bases). Germline lookup yields CDR1 SEHNR and CDR2 FQNEAQ (reference sequence). The V and J ends lost 0 bases and 4 bases respectively, with 9 bases between them. The CDR3 extends over 15 amino acids. As DNA, the CDR3 is TGTGCCAGCAGCTTAGCGGGAGGTCGCACCGGGGAGCTGTTTTTT. Residues: CASSLAGGRTGELFF.

The CDR3 spells CASSLGGYGNQPQHF. In DNA, the CDR3 is TGTGCCAGCAGCTTAGGAGGGTATGGCAATCAGCCCCAGCATTTT. The chain is built from TRBV13 and TRBJ1-5; D is ambiguous. CDR1 is PRHDT, CDR2 FYEKMQ, per germline (reference sequence). The length of the CDR3 is 15 residues. V lost 0 bases and J 2 bases, leaving 8 bases between the germline ends.